One sample yielded the 10 T cell receptor beta chains listed below, sequenced in a study of beta chain features in type 1 diabetes listed by TCRdb under 2018. The study at large found these results: A moderate but significant shortening of TCRB CDR3 length was observed in type 1 diabetes patients in all four CD4+ subsets.

Libraries were made using the immunoSEQ multiplex PCR assay. The High Capacity cDNA Reverse Transcription Kit was used to reverse transcribe all of the isolated RNA, meaning that expressed TCRB transcripts were what got sequenced. Held by TCRdb, this immuneACCESS table contains in-frame sequences only and omits some clones. Under half of the omission traces to an unresolved V gene where checked; the cause of the rest is unknown. The sample records 300,000 to 350,000 clones, over 7% of which are singletons. Around 1% of the sample is held by the ten biggest clonotypes. These receptors' antigens are unknown. Material: central memory CD4+ T cells from blood. The receptors were gathered from a young man with type 1 diabetes.

This rearrangement joins TRBV6-6 to TRBJ2-1; possibly TRBD2 for D (5 bases). This CDR3 comprises 11 residues. The V gene's germline CDR1 is MNHNY and CDR2 SVGAGI (reference sequence). V shed 8 bases and J shed 11 bases, with 13 bases lying between them. The CDR3: CASFNLGKQFF. The CDR3 region has the DNA TGTGCCAGCTTTAACCTCGGGAAGCAGTTCTTC.

The CDR3 coding sequence is TGTGCCAGCAACCAACTAGCGGCGTCCTACGAGCAGTACTTC. Its translation: CASNQLAASYEQYF. The chain links TRBV28 to TRBJ2-7, with 8 positions matching TRBD2. CDR1 and CDR2 from the germline V gene are MDHEN and SYDVKM. The CDR3 length is 14 residues. J gave up 1 base and V 7 bases, and 6 bases lay outside the gene matches.

The table lists this clone with a few counts. This chain links TRBV7-9 with TRBJ2-7, with 8 bases identical to TRBD2. J lost 3 bases, V lost 5 bases, and 6 bases had no gene match. The CDR3 extends over 14 amino acids. Per the germline V gene, CDR1 is SEHNR and CDR2 is FQNEAQ (reference sequence). CDR3 in DNA: TGTGCCAGCAGCCCGGGAGGGGTCGGCTACGAGCAGTACTTC. Its translation: CASSPGGVGYEQYF.

This clone was detected only a few times. The CDR3 loop reads CASSLGPTPNSPLHF. CDR3 in DNA: TGTGCCAGCAGTTTAGGTCCCACACCCAATTCACCCCTCCACTTT. The chain uses TRBV27 and TRBJ1-6; D uncertain. CDR1 and CDR2 (germline): MNHEY, SMNVEV (reference sequence). With 2 bases removed from V and 7 bases from J, the gap between germline ends came to 12 bases. This CDR3 has 15 amino acids.

This clone was counted between two and nine times. The genes are TRBV10-3 and TRBJ2-1; D call uncertain. Trimming left V 6 bases short and J 10 bases short, with 10 bases between. This CDR3 is 11 amino acids long. Germline loops: CDR1 ENHRY, CDR2 SYGVKD. CDR3 nucleotides: TGTGCCATCAGCCACGTAGGGGAGCAGTTCTTC. Its protein is CAISHVGEQFF.

V and J are TRBV7-2 and TRBJ2-7, with D perhaps TRBD1 (5 bases). The CDR3 is made up of 15 amino acids. Germline lookup yields CDR1 SGHTA and CDR2 FQGNSA. V was shortened by 5 bases and J by 2 bases, with 16 bases between the two germline ends. DNA of the CDR3: TGTGCCAGCAGCCAAGGCGCAGGGTGGACCTACGAGCAGTACTTC. It yields the protein CASSQGAGWTYEQYF.

The V call is TRBV7-9, the J call TRBJ1-2; TRBD1 matches 10 bases. The germline V gene has CDR1 SEHNR and CDR2 FQNEAQ (reference sequence). V shed 4 bases, J shed 8 bases, and the junction held 10 bases outside the gene matches. This CDR3 contains 15 residues. DNA for the CDR3: TGTGCCAGCAGCTGGTCCGGACAGGGGGTAGGCGGCTACACCTTC. It encodes CASSWSGQGVGGYTF.

This clone turned up a few times. The chain recombines TRBV6-1 with TRBJ2-7; D is possibly TRBD2 (5 bases). The ends were cut back, 6 bases at V and 4 bases at J, with 10 bases in the middle. Germline CDR1 is MNHNS and CDR2 is SASEGT. This CDR3 is 12 amino acids long. The CDR3 spells CASSGGIYEQYF. The CDR3, as DNA: TGTGCCAGCAGCGGAGGAATATACGAGCAGTACTTC.

The table lists this clone with a few counts. The chain carries TRBV2 and TRBJ2-4; D uncertain. In germline, CDR1 is SNHLY, CDR2 FYNNEI. Trimming pared 7 bases from V and 0 bases from J, leaving 13 bases between. The CDR3 contains 15 residues. CDR3 in amino acids: CASKPAVLAKNIQYF. CDR3 sequence (DNA): TGTGCCAGCAAACCGGCCGTACTAGCCAAAAACATTCAGTACTTC.

This clone came up a few times. The genes are TRBV7-2 and TRBJ1-5; 10 bases map to TRBD1. Germline assignment: CDR1 SGHTA and CDR2 FQGNSA. The CDR3 is 15 residues long. V lost 1 base to trimming and J lost 6 bases; unmatched junction nucleotides: 3. The CDR3 sequence: CASSLEGTGAQPQHF. In nucleotides, the CDR3 is TGTGCCAGCAGCTTAGAGGGGACAGGGGCTCAGCCCCAGCATTTT.